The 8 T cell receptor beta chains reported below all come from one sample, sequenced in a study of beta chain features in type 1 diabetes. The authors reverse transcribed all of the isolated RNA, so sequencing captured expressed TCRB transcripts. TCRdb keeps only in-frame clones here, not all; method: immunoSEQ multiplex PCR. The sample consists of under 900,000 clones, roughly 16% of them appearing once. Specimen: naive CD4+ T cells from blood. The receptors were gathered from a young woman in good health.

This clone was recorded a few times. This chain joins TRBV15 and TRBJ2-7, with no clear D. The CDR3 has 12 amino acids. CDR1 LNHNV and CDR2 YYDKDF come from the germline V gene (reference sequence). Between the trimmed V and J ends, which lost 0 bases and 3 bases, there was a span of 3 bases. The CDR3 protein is CATSRDNYEQYF. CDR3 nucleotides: TGTGCCACCAGCAGAGATAACTACGAGCAGTACTTC. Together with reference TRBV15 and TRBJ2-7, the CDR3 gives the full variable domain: DAMVIQNPRYQVTQFGKPVTLSCSQTLNHNVMYWYQQKSSQAPKLLFHYYDKDFNNEADTPDNFQSRRPNTSFCFLDIRSPGLGDTAMYLCATSRDNYEQYFGPGTRLTVT.

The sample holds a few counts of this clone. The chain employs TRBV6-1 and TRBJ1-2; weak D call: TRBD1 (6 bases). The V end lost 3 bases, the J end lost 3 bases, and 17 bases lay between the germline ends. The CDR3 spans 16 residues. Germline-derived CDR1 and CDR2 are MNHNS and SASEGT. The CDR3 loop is CASSEPTGGPDYGYTF. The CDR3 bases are TGTGCCAGCAGTGAGCCCACCGGGGGGCCGGACTATGGCTACACCTTC.

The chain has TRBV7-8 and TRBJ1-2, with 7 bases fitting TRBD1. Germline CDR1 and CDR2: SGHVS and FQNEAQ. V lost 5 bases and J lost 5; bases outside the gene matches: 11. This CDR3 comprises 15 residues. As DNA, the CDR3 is TGTGCCAGCAGCCCCCAAGTCGGGGACAGATATGGCTACACCTTC. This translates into CASSPQVGDRYGYTF.

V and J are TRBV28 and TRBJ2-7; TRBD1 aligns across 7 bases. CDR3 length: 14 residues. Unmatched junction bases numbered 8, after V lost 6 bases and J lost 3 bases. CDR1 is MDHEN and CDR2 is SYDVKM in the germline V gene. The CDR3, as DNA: TGTGCCAGCAGACGCAACAGGGGTCTCTACGAGCAGTACTTC. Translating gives CASRRNRGLYEQYF. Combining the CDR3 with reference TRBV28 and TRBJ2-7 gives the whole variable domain DVKVTQSSRYLVKRTGEKVFLECVQDMDHENMFWYRQDPGLGLRLIYFSYDVKMKEKGDIPEGYSVSREKKERFSLILESASTNQTSMYLCASRRNRGLYEQYFGPGTRLTVT.

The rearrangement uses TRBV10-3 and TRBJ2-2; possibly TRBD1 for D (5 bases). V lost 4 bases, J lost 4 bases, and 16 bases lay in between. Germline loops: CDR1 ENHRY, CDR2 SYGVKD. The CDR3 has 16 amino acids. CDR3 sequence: CAISGPGQGLTGELFF. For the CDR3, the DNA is TGTGCCATCAGTGGACCGGGTCAGGGTCTCACCGGGGAGCTGTTTTTT.

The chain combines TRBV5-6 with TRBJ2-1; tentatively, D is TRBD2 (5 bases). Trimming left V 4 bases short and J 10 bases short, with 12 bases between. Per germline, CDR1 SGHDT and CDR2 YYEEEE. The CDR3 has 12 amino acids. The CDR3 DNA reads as TGTGCCAGCAGCAGGATAGAGCGGGAGCAGTTCTTC. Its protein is CASSRIEREQFF. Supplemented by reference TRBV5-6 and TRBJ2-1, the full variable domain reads DAGVTQSPTHLIKTRGQQVTLRCSPKSGHDTVSWYQQALGQGPQFIFQYYEEEERQRGNFPDRFSGHQFPNYSSELNVNALLLGDSALYLCASSRIEREQFFGPGTRLTVL.

The CDR3 nucleotides read TGTGCCAGCCCTGGTGGCAGCCATCTGACCCAGTACTTC. This codes for CASPGGSHLTQYF. The gene calls are TRBV5-8 and TRBJ2-5; D is unclear. The CDR3 is made up of 13 amino acids. V was trimmed by 7 bases and J by 7 bases, leaving 17 bases between them. Germline lookup yields CDR1 SGHTS and CDR2 YDEGEE.

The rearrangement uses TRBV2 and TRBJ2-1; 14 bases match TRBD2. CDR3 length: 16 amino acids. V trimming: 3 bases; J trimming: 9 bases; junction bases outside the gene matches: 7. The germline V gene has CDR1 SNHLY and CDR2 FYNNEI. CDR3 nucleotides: TGTGCCAGCAGTGAGCAGGGACTAGCGGGAGCCAGTGAGCAGTTCTTC. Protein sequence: CASSEQGLAGASEQFF.